This T cell receptor (beta chain) was obtained from a study of cytomegalovirus exposure and HLA in healthy donors. The length of the CDR3 is 15 residues. V dropped 7 bases and J dropped 0 bases, with 16 bases sitting between them. CDR1 and CDR2 from the germline V gene are MNHNS and SASEGT. The PCR made use of 60 Vbeta and 13 Jbeta primers. The protocol was immunoSEQ multiplex PCR, while the TCRdb copy is restricted to in-frame clones and leaves out a portion. This listing includes 200,000 to 250,000 clones. Input material: PBMCs. The sequence came from a girl aged 2-10 years in good health and CMV-seropositive. This rearrangement joins TRBV6-1 to TRBJ2-7; no clear D gene. The CDR3 loop is CASIVAVMSSYEQYF. Written as DNA, the CDR3 is TGTGCCAGCATCGTGGCGGTTATGAGCTCCTACGAGCAGTACTTC.